This is a list of T cell receptor beta chains from one sample in a study of T cell changes during pregnancy in multiple sclerosis. Produced via immunoSEQ multiplex PCR; TCRdb's table is partial and in-frame only. Of about 97,000 clones in the sample, approximately 91% were seen once. The source material was peripheral blood, sampled in the second trimester of pregnancy. The receptors originated from a female donor with multiple sclerosis, enrolled in a pregnancy study. CDR3s leave out the opening cysteine and the closing phenylalanine or tryptophan.

V gene: TRBV29-1
J gene: TRBJ2-1
CDR3 protein: SVLSGEHYNEQF

V gene: TRBV28
J gene: TRBJ1-1
CDR3 protein: ASSPQGWSTEAF

V gene: TRBV7-8
J gene: TRBJ2-1
CDR3 protein: ASSFLAGGLRNEQF

V gene: TRBV28
J gene: TRBJ1-5
CDR3 protein: ASSFRGRGNQPQH

V gene: TRBV27
J gene: TRBJ1-5
CDR3 protein: ASSFSGSSQPQH

V gene: TRBV5-4
J gene: TRBJ1-1
CDR3 protein: ASSSGVGMNTEAF

V gene: TRBV6-5
J gene: TRBJ2-7
CDR3 protein: ASSYSDRVKSYEQY

V gene: TRBV20-1
J gene: TRBJ2-1
CDR3 protein: SAPVHEQF

V gene: TRBV19
J gene: TRBJ2-1
CDR3 protein: ASSSLTSGTAYNEQF

V gene: TRBV4-2
J gene: TRBJ2-7
CDR3 protein: ASSQEGAPSYEQY